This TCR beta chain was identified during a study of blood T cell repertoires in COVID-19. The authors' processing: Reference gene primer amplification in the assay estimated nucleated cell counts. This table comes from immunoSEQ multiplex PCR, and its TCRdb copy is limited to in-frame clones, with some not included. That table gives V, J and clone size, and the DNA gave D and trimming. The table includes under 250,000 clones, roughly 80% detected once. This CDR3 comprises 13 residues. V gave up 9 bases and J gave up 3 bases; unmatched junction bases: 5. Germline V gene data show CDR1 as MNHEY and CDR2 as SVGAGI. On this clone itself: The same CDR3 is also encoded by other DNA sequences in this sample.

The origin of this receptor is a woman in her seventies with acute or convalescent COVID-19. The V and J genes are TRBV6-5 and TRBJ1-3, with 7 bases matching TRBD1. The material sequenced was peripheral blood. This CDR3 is CASRAGGGNTIYF. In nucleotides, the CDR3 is TGTGCCAGTCGGGCAGGGGGTGGAAACACCATATATTTT.